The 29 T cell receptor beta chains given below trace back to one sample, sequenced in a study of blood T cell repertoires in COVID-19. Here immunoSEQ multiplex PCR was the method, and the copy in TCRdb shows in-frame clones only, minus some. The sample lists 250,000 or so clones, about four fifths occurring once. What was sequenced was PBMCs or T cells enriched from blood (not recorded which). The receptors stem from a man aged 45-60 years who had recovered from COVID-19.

CDR3: CASSIRLAGALEQFF. The CDR3 DNA reads as TGTGCCAGCAGCATAAGACTAGCGGGAGCGCTTGAGCAGTTCTTC. This sequence joins TRBV9 and TRBJ2-1; TRBD2 matches at 12 bases. The CDR3 totals 15 residues. Per the germline V gene, CDR1 is SGDLS and CDR2 is YYNGEE. Trimming removed 4 bases from V and 9 bases from J; junction bases left unmatched: 8. Full variable domain (missing parts from reference TRBV9 and TRBJ2-1): DSGVTQTPKHLITATGQRVTLRCSPRSGDLSVYWYQQSLDQGLQFLIQYYNGEERAKGNILERFSAQQFPDLHSELNLSSLELGDSALYFCASSIRLAGALEQFFGPGTRLTVL.

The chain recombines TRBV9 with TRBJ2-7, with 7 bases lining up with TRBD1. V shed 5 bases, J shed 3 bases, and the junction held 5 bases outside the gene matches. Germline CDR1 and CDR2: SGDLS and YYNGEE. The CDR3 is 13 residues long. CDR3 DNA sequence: TGTGCCAGCAGTCGGGACAGTGGCTACGAGCAGTACTTC. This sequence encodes CASSRDSGYEQYF.

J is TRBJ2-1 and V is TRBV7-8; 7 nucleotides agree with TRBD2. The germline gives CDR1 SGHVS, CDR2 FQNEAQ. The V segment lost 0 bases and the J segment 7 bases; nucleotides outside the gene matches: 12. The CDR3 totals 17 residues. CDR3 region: CASSLASSGLTGNEQFF. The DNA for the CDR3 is TGTGCCAGCAGCTTAGCTAGTAGCGGGTTAACGGGTAATGAGCAGTTCTTC.

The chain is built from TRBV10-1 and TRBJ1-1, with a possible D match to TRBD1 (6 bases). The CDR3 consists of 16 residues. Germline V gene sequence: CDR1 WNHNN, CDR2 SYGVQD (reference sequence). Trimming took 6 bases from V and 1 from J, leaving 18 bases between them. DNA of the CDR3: TGCGCCAGCAGCAGAGAACCAGGGGTGAGGAACACTGAAGCTTTCTTT. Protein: CASSREPGVRNTEAFF.

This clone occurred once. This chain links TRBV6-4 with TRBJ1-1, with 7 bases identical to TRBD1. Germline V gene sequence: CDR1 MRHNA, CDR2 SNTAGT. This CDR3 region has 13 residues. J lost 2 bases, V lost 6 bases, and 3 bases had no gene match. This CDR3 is CASSRDRNTEAFF. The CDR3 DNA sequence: TGTGCCAGCAGCCGGGACAGAAACACTGAAGCTTTCTTT.

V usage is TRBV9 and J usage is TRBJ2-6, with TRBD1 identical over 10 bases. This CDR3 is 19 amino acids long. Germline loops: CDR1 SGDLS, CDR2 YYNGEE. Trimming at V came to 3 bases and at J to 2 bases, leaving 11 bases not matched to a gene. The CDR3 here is CASSARGQGIVAGANVLTF. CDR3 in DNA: TGTGCCAGCAGCGCGCGGGGACAGGGGATTGTGGCTGGGGCCAACGTCCTGACTTTC. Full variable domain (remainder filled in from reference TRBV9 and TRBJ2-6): DSGVTQTPKHLITATGQRVTLRCSPRSGDLSVYWYQQSLDQGLQFLIQYYNGEERAKGNILERFSAQQFPDLHSELNLSSLELGDSALYFCASSARGQGIVAGANVLTFGAGSRLTVL.

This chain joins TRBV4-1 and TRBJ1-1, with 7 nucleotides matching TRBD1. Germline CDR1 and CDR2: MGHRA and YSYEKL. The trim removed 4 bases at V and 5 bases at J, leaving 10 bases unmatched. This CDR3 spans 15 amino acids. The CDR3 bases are TGCGCCAGCAGCCTAGAACAGGGGATAGTGACTGAAGCTTTCTTT. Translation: CASSLEQGIVTEAFF.

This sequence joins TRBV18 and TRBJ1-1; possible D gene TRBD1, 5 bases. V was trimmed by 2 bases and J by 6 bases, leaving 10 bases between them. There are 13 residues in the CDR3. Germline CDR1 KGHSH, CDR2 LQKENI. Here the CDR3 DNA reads TGTGCCAGCTCACCAAGGGGTTTGGCTGAAGCTTTCTTT. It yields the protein CASSPRGLAEAFF. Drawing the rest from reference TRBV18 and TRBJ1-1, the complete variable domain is NAGVMQNPRHLVRRRGQEARLRCSPMKGHSHVYWYRQLPEEGLKFMVYLQKENIIDESGMPKERFSAEFPKEGPSILRIQQVVRGDSAAYFCASSPRGLAEAFFGQGTRLTVV.

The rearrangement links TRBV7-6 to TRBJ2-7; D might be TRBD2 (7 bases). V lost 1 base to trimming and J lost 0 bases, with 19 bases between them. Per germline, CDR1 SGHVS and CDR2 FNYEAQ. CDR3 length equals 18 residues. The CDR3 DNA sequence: TGTGCCAGCAGCTTAGGTGGGTTCGGGGGGCTTAGCTCCTACGAGCAGTACTTC. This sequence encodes CASSLGGFGGLSSYEQYF.

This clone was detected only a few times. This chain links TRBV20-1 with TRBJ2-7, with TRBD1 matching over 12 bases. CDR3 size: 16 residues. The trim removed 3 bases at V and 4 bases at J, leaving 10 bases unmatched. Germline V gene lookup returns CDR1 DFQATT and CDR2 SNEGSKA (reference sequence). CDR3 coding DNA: TGCAGTGCTAGTAGGGTGGGACAGGGGGCTCTATACGAGCAGTACTTC. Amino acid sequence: CSASRVGQGALYEQYF.

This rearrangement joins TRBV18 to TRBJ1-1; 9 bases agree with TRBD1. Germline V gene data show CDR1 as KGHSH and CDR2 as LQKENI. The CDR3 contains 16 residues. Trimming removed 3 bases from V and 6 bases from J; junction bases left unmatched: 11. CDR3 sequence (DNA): TGTGCCAGCTCACCTTTTACAGGGGGCCCGGGGGCTGAAGCTTTCTTT. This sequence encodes CASSPFTGGPGAEAFF.

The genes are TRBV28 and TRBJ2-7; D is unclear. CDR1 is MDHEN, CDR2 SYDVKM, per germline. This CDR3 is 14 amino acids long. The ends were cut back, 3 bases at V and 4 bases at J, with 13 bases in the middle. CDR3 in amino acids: CASSLTTLTYEQYF. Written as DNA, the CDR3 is TGTGCCAGCAGTTTGACAACCTTGACGTACGAGCAGTACTTC.

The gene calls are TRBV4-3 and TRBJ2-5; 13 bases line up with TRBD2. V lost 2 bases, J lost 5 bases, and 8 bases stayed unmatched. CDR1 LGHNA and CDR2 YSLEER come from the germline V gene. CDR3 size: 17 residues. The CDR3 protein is CASSQNWVLAGGETQYF. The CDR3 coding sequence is TGCGCCAGCAGCCAAAACTGGGTACTAGCGGGAGGGGAGACCCAGTACTTC.

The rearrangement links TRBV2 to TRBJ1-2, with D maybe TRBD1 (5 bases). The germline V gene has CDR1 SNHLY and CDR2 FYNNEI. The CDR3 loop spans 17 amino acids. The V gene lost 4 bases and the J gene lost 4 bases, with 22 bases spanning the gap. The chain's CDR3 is CASSVSGLEGKTYGYTF. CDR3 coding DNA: TGTGCCAGCAGTGTATCGGGGCTGGAGGGCAAAACCTATGGCTACACCTTC.

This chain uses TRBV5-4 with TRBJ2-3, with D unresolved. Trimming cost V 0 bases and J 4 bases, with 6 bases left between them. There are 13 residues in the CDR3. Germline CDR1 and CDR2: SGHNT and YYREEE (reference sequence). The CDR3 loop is CASSLVRADTQYF. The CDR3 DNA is TGTGCCAGCAGCTTGGTGAGAGCAGATACGCAGTATTTT.

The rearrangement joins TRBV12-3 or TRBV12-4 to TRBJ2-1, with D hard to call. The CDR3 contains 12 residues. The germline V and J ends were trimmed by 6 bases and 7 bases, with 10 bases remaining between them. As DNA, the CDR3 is TGTGCCAGCAGAATATTGACAAATGAGCAGTTCTTC. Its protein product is CASRILTNEQFF.

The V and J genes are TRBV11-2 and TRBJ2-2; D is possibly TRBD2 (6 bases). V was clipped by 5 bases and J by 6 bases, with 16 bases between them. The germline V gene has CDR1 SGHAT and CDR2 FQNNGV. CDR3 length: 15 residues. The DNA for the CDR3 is TGTGCCAGCAGCCAATACGGGGGTTCGGCCGGGGAGCTGTTTTTT. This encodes CASSQYGGSAGELFF.

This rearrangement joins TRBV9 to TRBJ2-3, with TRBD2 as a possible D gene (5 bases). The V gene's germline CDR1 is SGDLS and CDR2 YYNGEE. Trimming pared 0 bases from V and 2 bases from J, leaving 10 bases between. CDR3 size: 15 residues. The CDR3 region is CASSVGGKDTDTQYF. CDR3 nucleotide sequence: TGTGCCAGCAGCGTAGGAGGGAAGGACACAGATACGCAGTATTTT. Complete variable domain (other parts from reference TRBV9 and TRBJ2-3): DSGVTQTPKHLITATGQRVTLRCSPRSGDLSVYWYQQSLDQGLQFLIQYYNGEERAKGNILERFSAQQFPDLHSELNLSSLELGDSALYFCASSVGGKDTDTQYFGPGTRLTVL.

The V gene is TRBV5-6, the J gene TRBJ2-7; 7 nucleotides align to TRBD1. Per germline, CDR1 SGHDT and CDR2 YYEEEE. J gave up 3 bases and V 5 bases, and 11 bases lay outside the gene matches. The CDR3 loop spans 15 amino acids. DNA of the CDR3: TGTGCCAGCAGACTCAGGGGGACAGATCGCTACGAGCAGTACTTC. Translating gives CASRLRGTDRYEQYF.

As DNA, the CDR3 is TGCGCCAGCAGCTTGGGGTACTCGGAAGAGACCCAGTACTTC. This codes for CASSLGYSEETQYF. The chain is built from TRBV5-1 and TRBJ2-5, with unresolved D. V lost 0 bases, J lost 3 bases, and 9 bases lay in between. The CDR3 is 14 residues long. Germline-derived CDR1 and CDR2 are SGHRS and YFSETQ.

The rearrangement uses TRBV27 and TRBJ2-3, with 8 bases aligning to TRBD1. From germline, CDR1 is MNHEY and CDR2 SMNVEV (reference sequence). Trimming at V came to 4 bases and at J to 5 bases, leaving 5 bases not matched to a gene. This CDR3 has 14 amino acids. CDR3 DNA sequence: TGTGCCAGCAGTTCTTTCACAGGGGGAGATACGCAGTATTTT. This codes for CASSSFTGGDTQYF.

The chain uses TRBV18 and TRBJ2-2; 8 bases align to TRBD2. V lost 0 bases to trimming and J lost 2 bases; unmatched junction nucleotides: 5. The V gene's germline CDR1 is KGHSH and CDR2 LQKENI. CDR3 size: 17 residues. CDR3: CASSPPSGSGNTGELFF. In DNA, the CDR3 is TGTGCCAGCTCACCACCCAGCGGGAGCGGAAACACCGGGGAGCTGTTTTTT.

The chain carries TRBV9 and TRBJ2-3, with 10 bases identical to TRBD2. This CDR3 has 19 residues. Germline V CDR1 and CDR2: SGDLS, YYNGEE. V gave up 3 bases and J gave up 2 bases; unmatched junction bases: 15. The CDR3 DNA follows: TGTGCCAGCAGCGCCTCGAGAAACCGACTAGCGGGCCCCACAGATACGCAGTATTTT. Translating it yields CASSASRNRLAGPTDTQYF.

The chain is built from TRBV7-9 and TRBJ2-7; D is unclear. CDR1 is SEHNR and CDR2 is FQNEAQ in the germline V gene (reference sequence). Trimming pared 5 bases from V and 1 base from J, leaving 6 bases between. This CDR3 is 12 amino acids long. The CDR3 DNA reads TGTGCCAGCAGCCCCAGGTCCTACGAGCAGTACTTC. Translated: CASSPRSYEQYF.

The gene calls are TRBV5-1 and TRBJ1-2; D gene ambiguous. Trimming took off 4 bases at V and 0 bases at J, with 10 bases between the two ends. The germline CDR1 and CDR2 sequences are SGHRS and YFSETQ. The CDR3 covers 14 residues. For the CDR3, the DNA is TGCGCCAGCAGCCAAACCGGGACTAACTATGGCTACACCTTC. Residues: CASSQTGTNYGYTF.

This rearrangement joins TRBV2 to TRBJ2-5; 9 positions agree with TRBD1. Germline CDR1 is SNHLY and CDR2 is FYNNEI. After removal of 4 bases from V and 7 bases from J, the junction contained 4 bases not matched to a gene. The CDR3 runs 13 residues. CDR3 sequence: CASSGTGAGTQYF. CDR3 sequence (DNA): TGTGCCAGCAGTGGGACAGGGGCTGGGACCCAGTACTTC.

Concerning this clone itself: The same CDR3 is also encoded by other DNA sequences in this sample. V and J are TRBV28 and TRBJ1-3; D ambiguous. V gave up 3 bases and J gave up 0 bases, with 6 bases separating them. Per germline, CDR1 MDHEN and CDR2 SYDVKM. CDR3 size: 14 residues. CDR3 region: CASSFPSSGNTIYF. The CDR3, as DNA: TGTGCCAGCAGTTTTCCTAGCTCTGGAAACACCATATATTTT.

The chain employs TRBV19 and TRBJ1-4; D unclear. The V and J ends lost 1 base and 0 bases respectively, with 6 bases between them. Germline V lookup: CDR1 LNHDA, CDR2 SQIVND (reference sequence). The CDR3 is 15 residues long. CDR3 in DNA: TGTGCCAGTAGTATAGGGGCGTCAACTAATGAAAAACTGTTTTTT. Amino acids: CASSIGASTNEKLFF.

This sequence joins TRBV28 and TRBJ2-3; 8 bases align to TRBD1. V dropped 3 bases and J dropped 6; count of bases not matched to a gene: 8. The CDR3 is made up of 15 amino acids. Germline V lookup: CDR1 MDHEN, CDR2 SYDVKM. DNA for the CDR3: TGTGCCAGCAGTTTCGGACAGGGCCCCTCGGATACGCAGTATTTT. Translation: CASSFGQGPSDTQYF.